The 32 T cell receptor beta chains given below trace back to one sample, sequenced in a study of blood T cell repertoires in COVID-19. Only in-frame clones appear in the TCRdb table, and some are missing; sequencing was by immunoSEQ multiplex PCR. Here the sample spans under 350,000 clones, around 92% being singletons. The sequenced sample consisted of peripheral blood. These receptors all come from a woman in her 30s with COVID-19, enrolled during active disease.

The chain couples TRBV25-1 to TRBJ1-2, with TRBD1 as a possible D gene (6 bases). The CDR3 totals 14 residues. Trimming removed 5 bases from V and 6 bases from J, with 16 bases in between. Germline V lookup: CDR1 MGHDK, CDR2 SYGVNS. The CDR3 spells CASSQGLEIDGYTF. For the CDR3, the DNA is TGTGCCAGCAGTCAGGGGTTGGAGATAGATGGCTACACCTTC.

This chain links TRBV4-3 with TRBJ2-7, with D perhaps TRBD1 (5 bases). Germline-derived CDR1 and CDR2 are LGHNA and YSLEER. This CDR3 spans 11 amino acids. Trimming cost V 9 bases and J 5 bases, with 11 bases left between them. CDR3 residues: CARGLLDEQYF. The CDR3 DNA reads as TGCGCCAGGGGGCTTCTCGACGAGCAGTACTTC.

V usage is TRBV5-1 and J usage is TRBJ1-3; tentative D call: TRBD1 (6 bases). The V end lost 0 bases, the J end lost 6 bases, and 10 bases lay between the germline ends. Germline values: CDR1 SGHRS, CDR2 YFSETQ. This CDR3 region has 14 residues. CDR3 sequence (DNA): TGCGCCAGCAGCTTGGAAGGGGGTACAAACACCATATATTTT. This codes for CASSLEGGTNTIYF.

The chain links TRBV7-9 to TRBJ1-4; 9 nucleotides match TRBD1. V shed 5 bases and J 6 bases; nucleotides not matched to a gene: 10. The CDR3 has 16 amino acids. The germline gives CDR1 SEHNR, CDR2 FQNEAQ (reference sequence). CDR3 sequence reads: CASSPNPGQGDEKLFF. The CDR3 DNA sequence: TGTGCCAGCAGCCCTAATCCGGGACAGGGAGATGAAAAACTGTTTTTT.

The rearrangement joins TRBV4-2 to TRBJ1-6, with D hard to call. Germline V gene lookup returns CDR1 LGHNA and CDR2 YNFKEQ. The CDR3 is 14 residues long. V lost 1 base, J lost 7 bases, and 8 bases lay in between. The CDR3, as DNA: TGTGCCAGCAGCCAAGTTTCCGGGAATTCACCCCTCCACTTT. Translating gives CASSQVSGNSPLHF.

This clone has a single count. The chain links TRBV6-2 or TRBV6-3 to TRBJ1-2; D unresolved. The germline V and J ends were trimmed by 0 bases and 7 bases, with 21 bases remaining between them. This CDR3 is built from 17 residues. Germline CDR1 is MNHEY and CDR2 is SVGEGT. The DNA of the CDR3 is TGTGCCAGCAGTTACTCCATCACTGGTCGGGGAATTAGTGGCTACACCTTC. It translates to CASSYSITGRGISGYTF.

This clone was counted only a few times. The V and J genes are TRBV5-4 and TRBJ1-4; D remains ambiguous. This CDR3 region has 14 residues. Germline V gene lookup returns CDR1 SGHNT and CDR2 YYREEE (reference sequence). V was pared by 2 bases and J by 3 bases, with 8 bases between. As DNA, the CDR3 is TGTGCCAGCAGCTTTGGAGGGCCTAATGAAAAACTGTTTTTT. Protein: CASSFGGPNEKLFF.

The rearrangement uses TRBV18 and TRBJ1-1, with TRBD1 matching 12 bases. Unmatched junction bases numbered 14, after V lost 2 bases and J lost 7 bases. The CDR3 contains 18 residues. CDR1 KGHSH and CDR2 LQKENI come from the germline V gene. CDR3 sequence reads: CASSPGPGQGARTGEAFF. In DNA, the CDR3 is TGTGCCAGCTCACCAGGACCGGGACAGGGGGCGCGTACTGGTGAAGCTTTCTTT.

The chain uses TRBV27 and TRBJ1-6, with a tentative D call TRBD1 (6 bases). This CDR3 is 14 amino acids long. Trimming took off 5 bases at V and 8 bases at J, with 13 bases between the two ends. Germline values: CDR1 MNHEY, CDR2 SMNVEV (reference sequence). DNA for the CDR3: TGTGCCAGCAGTACACGCAGGGGAGATTCACCCCTCCACTTT. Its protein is CASSTRRGDSPLHF.

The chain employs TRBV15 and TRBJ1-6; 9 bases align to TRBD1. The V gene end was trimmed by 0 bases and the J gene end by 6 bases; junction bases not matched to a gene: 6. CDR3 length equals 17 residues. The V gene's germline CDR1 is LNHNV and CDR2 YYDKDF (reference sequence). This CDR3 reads CATSRDPTGGLNSPLHF. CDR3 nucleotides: TGTGCCACCAGCAGAGATCCTACAGGGGGCCTTAATTCACCCCTCCACTTT.

The CDR3 is CASSSRTAKETQYF. CDR3 in DNA: TGTGCCAGCAGCTCCCGGACAGCGAAAGAGACCCAGTACTTC. The chain is built from TRBV11-1 and TRBJ2-5, with D tentatively TRBD1 (6 bases). The CDR3 consists of 14 residues. Germline V gene data show CDR1 as SGHAT and CDR2 as FQDESV (reference sequence). V shed 4 bases and J shed 3 bases, with 12 bases lying between them.

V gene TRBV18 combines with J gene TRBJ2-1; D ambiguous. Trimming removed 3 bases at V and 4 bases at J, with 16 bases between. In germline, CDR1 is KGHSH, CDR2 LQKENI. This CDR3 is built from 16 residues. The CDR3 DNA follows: TGTGCCAGCTCACCTCTTGCACGATCACAGTACAATGAGCAGTTCTTC. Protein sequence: CASSPLARSQYNEQFF.

The CDR3 sequence is CASRDTEYTF. The CDR3 bases are TGCGCCAGCAGGGACACAGAGTACACCTTC. This chain links TRBV10-2 with TRBJ1-2, with a weak D call TRBD1 (5 bases). CDR1 and CDR2 from the germline V gene are WSHSY and SAAADI. This CDR3 is 10 amino acids long. The V gene lost 6 bases and the J gene lost 11 bases, with 10 bases spanning the gap.

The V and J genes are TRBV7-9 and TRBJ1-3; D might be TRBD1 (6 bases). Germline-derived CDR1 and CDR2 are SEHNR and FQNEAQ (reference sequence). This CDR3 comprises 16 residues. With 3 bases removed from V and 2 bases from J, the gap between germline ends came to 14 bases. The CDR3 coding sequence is TGTGCCAGCAGCTTGGGGGCCCCGAATCCTGGAAACACCATATATTTT. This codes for CASSLGAPNPGNTIYF.

The CDR3 bases are TGTGCCAGCTCACCCGGACAGTACTACGAGCAGTACTTC. Its protein is CASSPGQYYEQYF. The gene calls are TRBV18 and TRBJ2-7; D is possibly TRBD1 (6 bases). From germline, CDR1 is KGHSH and CDR2 LQKENI. The length of the CDR3 is 13 residues. V dropped 3 bases and J dropped 3 bases, with 9 bases sitting between them.

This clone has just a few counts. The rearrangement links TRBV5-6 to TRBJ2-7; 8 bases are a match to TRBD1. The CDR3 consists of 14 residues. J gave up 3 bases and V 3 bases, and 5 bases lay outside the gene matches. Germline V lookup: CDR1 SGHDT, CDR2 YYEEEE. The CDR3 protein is CASSSGQGFYEQYF. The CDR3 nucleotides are TGTGCCAGCAGCTCCGGACAGGGCTTCTACGAGCAGTACTTC.

CDR3 sequence (DNA): TGTGCCAGCAGTTCTCAGGACACTGAAGCTTTCTTT. Translated: CASSSQDTEAFF. The chain is built from TRBV28 and TRBJ1-1; D is unclear. The V and J ends lost 4 bases and 3 bases respectively, with 6 bases between them. The V gene's germline CDR1 is MDHEN and CDR2 SYDVKM. The CDR3 covers 12 residues.

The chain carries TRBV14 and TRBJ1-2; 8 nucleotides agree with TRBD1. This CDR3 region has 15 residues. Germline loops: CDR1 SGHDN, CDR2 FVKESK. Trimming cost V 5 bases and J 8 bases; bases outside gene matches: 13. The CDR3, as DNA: TGTGCCAGCAGCGAAGGTTCCCAGGGGGCTCGGGGCTACACCTTC. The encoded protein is CASSEGSQGARGYTF.

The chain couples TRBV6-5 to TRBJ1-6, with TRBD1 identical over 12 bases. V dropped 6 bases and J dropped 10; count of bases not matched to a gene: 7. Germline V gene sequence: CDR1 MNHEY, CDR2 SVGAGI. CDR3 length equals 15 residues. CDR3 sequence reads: CASSAGTGGGSPLHF. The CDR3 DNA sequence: TGTGCCAGCAGCGCAGGGACAGGGGGCGGCTCACCCCTCCACTTT.

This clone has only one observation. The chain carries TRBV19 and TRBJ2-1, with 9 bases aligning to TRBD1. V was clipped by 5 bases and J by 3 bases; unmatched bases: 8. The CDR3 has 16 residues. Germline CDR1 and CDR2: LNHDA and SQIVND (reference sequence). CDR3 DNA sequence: TGTGCCAGTAGTTGGAACCGACAGGGGGGCTACAATGAGCAGTTCTTC. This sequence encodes CASSWNRQGGYNEQFF.

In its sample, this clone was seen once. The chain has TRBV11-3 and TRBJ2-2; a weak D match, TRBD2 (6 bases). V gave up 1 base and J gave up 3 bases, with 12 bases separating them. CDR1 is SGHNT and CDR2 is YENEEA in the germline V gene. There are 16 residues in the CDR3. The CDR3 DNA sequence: TGTGCCAGCAGCTTAGGGGGGGTTTCGTACACCGGGGAGCTGTTTTTT. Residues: CASSLGGVSYTGELFF.

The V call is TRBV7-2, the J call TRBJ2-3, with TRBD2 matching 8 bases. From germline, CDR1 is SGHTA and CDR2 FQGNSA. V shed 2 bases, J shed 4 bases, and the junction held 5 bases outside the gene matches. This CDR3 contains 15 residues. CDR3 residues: CASSLRGGWADTQYF. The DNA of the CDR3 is TGTGCCAGCAGCTTACGCGGGGGGTGGGCAGATACGCAGTATTTT. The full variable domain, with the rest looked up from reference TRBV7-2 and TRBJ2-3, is GAGVSQSPSNKVTEKGKDVELRCDPISGHTALYWYRQSLGQGLEFLIYFQGNSAPDKSGLPSDRFSAERTGGSVSTLTIQRTQQEDSAVYLCASSLRGGWADTQYFGPGTRLTVL.

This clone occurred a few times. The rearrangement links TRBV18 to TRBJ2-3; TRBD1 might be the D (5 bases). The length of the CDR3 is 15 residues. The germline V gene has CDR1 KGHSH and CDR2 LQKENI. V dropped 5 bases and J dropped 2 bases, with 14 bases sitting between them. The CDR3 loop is CASSRTQGFTDTQYF. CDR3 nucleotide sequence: TGTGCCAGCTCAAGGACCCAGGGTTTCACAGATACGCAGTATTTT. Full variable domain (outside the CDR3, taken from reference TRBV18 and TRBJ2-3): NAGVMQNPRHLVRRRGQEARLRCSPMKGHSHVYWYRQLPEEGLKFMVYLQKENIIDESGMPKERFSAEFPKEGPSILRIQQVVRGDSAAYFCASSRTQGFTDTQYFGPGTRLTVL.

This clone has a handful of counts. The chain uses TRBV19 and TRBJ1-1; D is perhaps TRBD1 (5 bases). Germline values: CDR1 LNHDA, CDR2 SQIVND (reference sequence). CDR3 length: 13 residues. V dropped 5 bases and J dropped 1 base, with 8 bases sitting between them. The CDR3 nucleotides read TGTGCCAGTAGTTTCGGACAGAACACTGAAGCTTTCTTT. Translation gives CASSFGQNTEAFF.

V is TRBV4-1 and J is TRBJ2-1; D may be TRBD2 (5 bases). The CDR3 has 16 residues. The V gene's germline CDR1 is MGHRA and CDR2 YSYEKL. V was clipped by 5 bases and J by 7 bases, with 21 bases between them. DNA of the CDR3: TGCGCCAGCAGCTCCCGGCGGCGGGTTCCGAGGAATGAGCAGTTCTTC. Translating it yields CASSSRRRVPRNEQFF.

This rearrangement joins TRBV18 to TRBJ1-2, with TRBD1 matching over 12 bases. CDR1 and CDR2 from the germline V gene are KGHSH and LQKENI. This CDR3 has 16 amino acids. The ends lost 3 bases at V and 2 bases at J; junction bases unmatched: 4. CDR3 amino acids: CASSPGQGAFNYGYTF. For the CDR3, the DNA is TGTGCCAGCTCACCGGGACAGGGGGCTTTCAACTATGGCTACACCTTC.

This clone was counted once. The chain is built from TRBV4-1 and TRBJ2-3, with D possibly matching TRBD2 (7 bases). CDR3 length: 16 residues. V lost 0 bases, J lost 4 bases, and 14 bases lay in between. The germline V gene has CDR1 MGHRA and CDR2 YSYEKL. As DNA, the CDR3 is TGCGCCAGCAGCCAAGATGGGGGGGCCATAGCAGATACGCAGTATTTT. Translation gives CASSQDGGAIADTQYF.

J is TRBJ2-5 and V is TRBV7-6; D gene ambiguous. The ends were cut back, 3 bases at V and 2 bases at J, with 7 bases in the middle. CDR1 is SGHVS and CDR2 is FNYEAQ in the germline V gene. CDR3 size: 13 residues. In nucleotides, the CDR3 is TGTGCCAGCAGCTTTGCGGAACAAGAGACCCAGTACTTC. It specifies CASSFAEQETQYF.

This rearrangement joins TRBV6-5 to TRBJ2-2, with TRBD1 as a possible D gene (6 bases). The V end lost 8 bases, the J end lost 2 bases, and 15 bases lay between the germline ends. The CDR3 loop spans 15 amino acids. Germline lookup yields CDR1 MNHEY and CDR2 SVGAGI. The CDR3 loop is CASRQLGGNTGELFF. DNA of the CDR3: TGTGCCAGCCGACAACTTGGGGGCAACACCGGGGAGCTGTTTTTT.

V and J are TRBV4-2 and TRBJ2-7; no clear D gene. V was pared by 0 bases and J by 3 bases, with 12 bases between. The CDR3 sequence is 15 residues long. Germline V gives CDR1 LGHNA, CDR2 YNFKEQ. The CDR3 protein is CASSQDLGQYYEQYV. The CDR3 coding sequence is TGTGCCAGCAGCCAAGATCTAGGTCAGTACTACGAGCAGTACGTC.

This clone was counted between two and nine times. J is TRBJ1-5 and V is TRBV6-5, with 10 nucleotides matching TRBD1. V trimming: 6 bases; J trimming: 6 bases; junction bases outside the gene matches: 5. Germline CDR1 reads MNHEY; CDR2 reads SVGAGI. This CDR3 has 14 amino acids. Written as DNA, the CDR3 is TGTGCCAGCAGGAGAGACAGGGGGCCTCAGCCCCAGCATTTT. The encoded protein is CASRRDRGPQPQHF.

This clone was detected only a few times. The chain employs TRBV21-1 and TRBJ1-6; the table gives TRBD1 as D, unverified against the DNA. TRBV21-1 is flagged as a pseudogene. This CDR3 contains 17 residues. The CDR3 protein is CASSIGATGFYNSPLHF. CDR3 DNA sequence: TGTGCCAGCAGCATCGGGGCGACAGGGTTCTATAATTCACCCCTCCACTTT.